A single sample gave rise to the 2 T cell receptor beta chains below, sequenced in a study of T cells after yellow fever vaccination. TCRdb fed the 5' RACE reads into MiXCR, producing one record per CDR3 protein. The table has hundreds of thousands of distinct CDR3 sequences, 7.5% to 9% seen once. Specimen: PBMCs, collected on the day of the first yellow fever vaccination. These receptors all come from a man between 18 and 29 years old who received the YFV17D yellow fever vaccine.

This clonotype was counted ten times or more. V gene TRBV20-1 combines with J gene TRBJ1-1; D remains unclear. Per the germline V gene, CDR1 is DFQATT and CDR2 is SNEGSKA (reference sequence). The V and J ends lost 6 bases and 3 bases respectively, with 5 bases between them. This CDR3 is 10 amino acids long. CDR3 region: CSAGYTEAFF. For the CDR3, the DNA is TGCAGTGCAGGGTACACTGAAGCTTTCTTT.

A few counts support this clonotype. The V call is TRBV4-2, the J call TRBJ2-6; TRBD2 is a possible D gene (6 bases). The germline V gene has CDR1 LGHNA and CDR2 YNFKEQ. V lost 5 bases and J 2 bases, leaving 25 bases between the germline ends. This CDR3 has 20 residues. The CDR3 loop is CASSESNVRDWPPGANVLTF. The CDR3 bases are TGTGCCAGCAGCGAGTCAAACGTGCGGGACTGGCCCCCTGGGGCCAACGTCCTGACTTTC.